The 3 T cell receptor beta chains below were found in one sample sequenced in a study of shared clonotypes between healthy human individuals. Method: immunoSEQ multiplex PCR; TCRdb's copy keeps in-frame clones and lacks some. The table lists 2.5 million or so clones, about 92% of them singletons. Sequencing was performed on naive CD4+ T cells sorted from blood. The sample's subset: CD45RA+ positively selected. Every receptor here comes from a man younger than 30 in good health.

On this clone: The sample carries other DNA sequences with the same CDR3. The chain joins TRBV18 to TRBJ1-4; D is unclear. The germline V gene encodes CDR1 KGHSH and CDR2 LQKENI. V shed 0 bases and J shed 2 bases, with 7 bases lying between them. CDR3 length: 15 residues. The CDR3 loop reads CASSPPGSTNEKLFF. The CDR3 DNA is TGTGCCAGCTCACCACCGGGCTCTACTAATGAAAAACTGTTTTTT.

V is TRBV5-1 and J is TRBJ1-4; 8 nucleotides agree with TRBD1. CDR3 length: 14 amino acids. The V gene's germline CDR1 is SGHRS and CDR2 YFSETQ. The V segment lost 4 bases and the J segment 5 bases; nucleotides outside the gene matches: 4. CDR3 loop: CASSPGGANEKLFF. The CDR3 DNA follows: TGCGCCAGCAGCCCAGGGGGCGCAAATGAAAAACTGTTTTTT.

The rearrangement joins TRBV18 to TRBJ1-6, with 7 nucleotides matching TRBD1. This CDR3 has 14 residues. V lost 3 bases, J lost 10 bases, and 6 bases stayed unmatched. In germline, CDR1 is KGHSH, CDR2 LQKENI. CDR3 sequence reads: CASSPGAGGSPLHF. As DNA, the CDR3 is TGTGCCAGCTCACCCGGTGCAGGGGGGTCACCCCTCCACTTT.